The 21 T cell receptor beta chains listed next were all sequenced from one sample in a study of blood T cell repertoires in COVID-19. Data came from immunoSEQ multiplex PCR; TCRdb stores just in-frame clones and leaves some out. Among just over 650,000 clones listed, just under 90% were seen once. Source material: peripheral blood. Receptors were obtained from a woman younger than 35 with acute or convalescent COVID-19.

This clone has a single count. The chain employs TRBV5-1 and TRBJ2-1; a weak D match, TRBD1 (6 bases). Looked up from germline, CDR1 is SGHRS and CDR2 is YFSETQ. This CDR3 is built from 17 residues. Trimming left V 4 bases short and J 0 bases short, with 17 bases between. The CDR3 nucleotides read TGCGCCAGCAGCACCCAAACCTTAGGGGGCTCCTACAATGAGCAGTTCTTC. It encodes CASSTQTLGGSYNEQFF.

This clone has a count of ten or more. This chain links TRBV6-2 or TRBV6-3 with TRBJ2-1, with a possible D match to TRBD1 (5 bases). V dropped 5 bases and J dropped 6 bases, with 17 bases sitting between them. Germline loops: CDR1 MNHEY, CDR2 SVGEGT. This CDR3 has 15 residues. CDR3 in amino acids: CASSLGSFDSNEQFF. CDR3 coding DNA: TGTGCCAGCAGTCTCGGCTCCTTTGACAGCAATGAGCAGTTCTTC.

The CDR3 protein is CASSFGSIRAAFF. CDR3 bases: TGTGCCAGCAGTTTTGGTTCCATACGAGCAGCTTTCTTT. V and J are TRBV12-3 or TRBV12-4 and TRBJ1-1; D is unresolved. The CDR3 covers 13 residues. Trimming removed 3 bases at V and 10 bases at J, with 15 bases between.

The gene calls are TRBV19 and TRBJ1-6; TRBD1 might be the D (6 bases). There are 17 residues in the CDR3. Trimming removed 5 bases at V and 7 bases at J, with 21 bases between. Germline V gives CDR1 LNHDA, CDR2 SQIVND (reference sequence). The CDR3 region is CASSLPPRGGGNSPLHF. DNA of the CDR3: TGTGCCAGTAGTTTACCCCCCCGGGGAGGGGGAAATTCACCCCTCCACTTT.

The gene calls are TRBV19 and TRBJ2-7, with 8 bases identical to TRBD1. There are 13 residues in the CDR3. The junction had 5 bases not matched to a gene; V was cut back by 6 bases and J by 4 bases. Germline CDR1 is LNHDA and CDR2 is SQIVND (reference sequence). For the CDR3, the DNA is TGTGCCAGTAGGGGACAGGAGAGGTACGAGCAGTACTTC. Its translation is CASRGQERYEQYF.

The chain joins TRBV6-5 to TRBJ2-1, with 7 nucleotides matching TRBD1. The CDR3 runs 13 residues. J was trimmed by 10 bases and V by 7 bases; bases with no gene match: 10. Germline V gives CDR1 MNHEY, CDR2 SVGAGI. The CDR3 DNA is TGTGCCAGCACCCTTAGGACAGGCGGAGAGCAGTTCTTC. It codes for CASTLRTGGEQFF.

The chain's CDR3 is CASSPGAGGTYEQYF. The CDR3 DNA sequence: TGTGCCAGCAGCCCTGGGGCGGGGGGCACCTACGAGCAGTACTTC. The gene calls are TRBV7-9 and TRBJ2-7; 8 bases are shared with TRBD2. The CDR3 covers 15 residues. Trimming cost V 5 bases and J 2 bases; bases outside gene matches: 8. Germline V gives CDR1 SEHNR, CDR2 FQNEAQ (reference sequence).

Worth noting for this clone: Other DNA sequences from this sample encode an identical CDR3 as well. This rearrangement joins TRBV5-1 to TRBJ1-6; 9 nucleotides line up with TRBD1. CDR1 and CDR2 (germline): SGHRS, YFSETQ. The CDR3 totals 15 residues. V shed 0 bases and J 7 bases; nucleotides not matched to a gene: 2. The CDR3 spells CASSLGGQGNSPLHF. CDR3 in DNA: TGCGCCAGCAGCTTGGGGGGACAGGGAAATTCACCCCTCCACTTT.

This rearrangement joins TRBV7-9 to TRBJ1-2; D remains ambiguous. V lost 8 bases and J 5 bases, leaving 15 bases between the germline ends. This CDR3 contains 13 residues. In germline, CDR1 is SEHNR, CDR2 FQNEAQ (reference sequence). CDR3 in DNA: TGTGCCAGCTCCCCAGCGGGGAAATATGGCTACACCTTC. This sequence encodes CASSPAGKYGYTF.

The V call is TRBV6-2 or TRBV6-3, the J call TRBJ1-6; D gene uncertain. The CDR3 has 16 residues. In germline, CDR1 is MNHEY, CDR2 SVGEGT. Between the trimmed V and J ends, which lost 7 bases and 5 bases, there was a span of 18 bases. Written as DNA, the CDR3 is TGTGCCAGCACCCCGAGGAGAGGGAGCCATAATTCACCCCTCCACTTT. It specifies CASTPRRGSHNSPLHF.

The chain couples TRBV5-5 to TRBJ2-2; possible D gene TRBD1, 5 bases. V was shortened by 7 bases and J by 2 bases, with 12 bases between the two germline ends. The germline CDR1 and CDR2 sequences are SGHKS and YYEKEE (reference sequence). This CDR3 spans 14 amino acids. Here the CDR3 DNA reads TGTGCCAGCCTCCAGGGCCTAAACACCGGGGAGCTGTTTTTT. This codes for CASLQGLNTGELFF. Together with reference TRBV5-5 and TRBJ2-2, the CDR3 gives the full variable domain: DAGVTQSPTHLIKTRGQQVTLRCSPISGHKSVSWYQQVLGQGPQFIFQYYEKEERGRGNFPDRFSARQFPNYSSELNVNALLLGDSALYLCASLQGLNTGELFFGEGSRLTVL.

This chain joins TRBV14 and TRBJ1-2; D is unresolved. Deletions cut 4 bases from V and 6 bases from J, with 21 bases between. CDR1 is SGHDN, CDR2 FVKESK, per germline. CDR3 length equals 16 residues. The DNA of the CDR3 is TGTGCCAGCAGCCCCCGAGGTACGCCACCGGTGGATGGCTACACCTTC. Protein sequence: CASSPRGTPPVDGYTF.

The V gene is TRBV6-4, the J gene TRBJ1-1; D uncertain. In germline, CDR1 is MRHNA, CDR2 SNTAGT. The CDR3 totals 13 residues. Trimming stripped 4 bases from V and 1 base from J, with 7 bases between. The CDR3 reads CASSATANTEAFF. CDR3 in DNA: TGTGCCAGCAGTGCAACAGCGAACACTGAAGCTTTCTTT.

This clone was found once. This rearrangement joins TRBV19 to TRBJ1-2; 10 positions agree with TRBD1. The CDR3 sequence is 17 residues long. V lost 3 bases to trimming and J lost 8 bases; unmatched junction nucleotides: 15. Germline lookup yields CDR1 LNHDA and CDR2 SQIVND (reference sequence). The chain's CDR3 is CASSIVGTGASLGGYTF. CDR3 DNA sequence: TGTGCCAGTAGTATCGTAGGGACAGGGGCTTCCCTTGGGGGCTACACCTTC.

The rearrangement links TRBV6-5 to TRBJ1-1, with D perhaps matching TRBD1 (5 bases). The CDR3 is made up of 14 amino acids. Germline V CDR1 and CDR2: MNHEY, SVGAGI. V was cut by 2 bases and J by 7 bases, with 14 bases left in between. DNA of the CDR3: TGTGCCAGCAGTTACGGTGAGGTTAGGGGTGAAGCTTTCTTT. Translating gives CASSYGEVRGEAFF.

CDR3 loop: CASSIEAPMNTEAFF. Here the CDR3 DNA reads TGTGCCAGTAGTATAGAAGCCCCGATGAACACTGAAGCTTTCTTT. The J gene is TRBJ1-1, the V gene TRBV19; no definite D call. Trimming took 0 bases from V and 0 from J, leaving 8 bases between them. Germline V gene data show CDR1 as LNHDA and CDR2 as SQIVND (reference sequence). The CDR3 is 15 amino acids.

This rearrangement joins TRBV18 to TRBJ2-3, with D uncertain. V shed 6 bases and J shed 6 bases, with 13 bases lying between them. The CDR3 totals 13 residues. From germline, CDR1 is KGHSH and CDR2 LQKENI. As DNA, the CDR3 is TGTGCCAGCTCCTGGATCGAGGTCGATACGCAGTATTTT. It is translated as CASSWIEVDTQYF.

V usage is TRBV7-3 and J usage is TRBJ2-1; possible D gene TRBD1, 6 bases. This CDR3 region has 16 residues. V was pared by 1 base and J by 6 bases, with 16 bases between. Germline V gives CDR1 SGHTA, CDR2 FQGTGA. In DNA, the CDR3 is TGTGCCAGCAGCTTAAGGGTAACAGGGCGACGCAATGAGCAGTTCTTC. Translated: CASSLRVTGRRNEQFF. Complete variable domain (other parts from reference TRBV7-3 and TRBJ2-1): GAGVSQTPSNKVTEKGKYVELRCDPISGHTALYWYRQSLGQGPEFLIYFQGTGAADDSGLPNDRFFAVRPEGSVSTLKIQRTERGDSAVYLCASSLRVTGRRNEQFFGPGTRLTVL.

This clone was seen once. The chain employs TRBV27 and TRBJ1-2; D unclear. V lost 3 bases and J 8 bases, leaving 13 bases between the germline ends. The CDR3 contains 13 residues. CDR1 and CDR2 (germline): MNHEY, SMNVEV (reference sequence). CDR3 nucleotide sequence: TGTGCCAGCAGTTTGACGGAGACTGGGGGCTACACCTTC. It specifies CASSLTETGGYTF.

The chain links TRBV18 to TRBJ1-6; D remains unclear. Germline-derived CDR1 and CDR2 are KGHSH and LQKENI. V lost 6 bases and J lost 6, with 15 bases in between. The CDR3 is 15 residues long. CDR3 in amino acids: CASSPGLMINSPLHF. The CDR3 region has the DNA TGTGCCAGCTCCCCCGGACTTATGATTAATTCACCCCTCCACTTT.

This clone was counted a single time. J is TRBJ2-3 and V is TRBV13, with 8 nucleotides matching TRBD2. With V trimmed by 5 bases and J by 9 bases, 7 bases remained unmatched. Germline-derived CDR1 and CDR2 are PRHDT and FYEKMQ (reference sequence). The CDR3 extends over 13 amino acids. In DNA form, the CDR3 reads TGTGCCAGCAGCCCCCGCGCGGGGGGCACGCAGTATTTT. Amino acids: CASSPRAGGTQYF.